This T cell receptor (beta chain) comes out of a study of vaccination and CD4 T cells after COVID-19. Study outcomes and limitations: The median count of SARS-CoV-2-reactive clonotypes rose from around 20 to 38, not significantly. Convalescent patients had 304 of 307 vaccine-specific clones showing spike mono-reactivity.

MiXCR, run by TCRdb on the PCR reads, gives a single entry per CDR3 protein. The table shows 25,000 or so distinct CDR3 sequences, with 50% occurring only once. Only a few counts were recorded for this clonotype. Its antigen is not identified. CDR1 is SGHDN, CDR2 FVKESK, per germline. The CDR3 totals 16 residues. Trimming stripped 4 bases from V and 2 bases from J, with 15 bases between. The time point: late sampling 161 to 241 days after vaccination in three convalescent patients. This chain joins TRBV14 and TRBJ1-5; D call uncertain. The material sequenced was CD4+ T cells from blood, taken about 7 months after SARS-CoV-2 vaccination. This TCR was recovered from a human donor who had recovered from COVID-19. Here the CDR3 reads CASSPHLGGGNQPQHF. CDR3 bases: TGTGCCAGCAGCCCACATTTAGGAGGTGGCAATCAGCCCCAGCATTTT.